Below, one TCR beta chain is given with its context. Germline V gives CDR1 SNHLY, CDR2 FYNNEI. This CDR3 contains 15 residues. V lost 3 bases, J lost 2 bases, and 11 bases lay in between. The sample is drawn from a study of T cell changes during pregnancy in multiple sclerosis. Sequencing used immunoSEQ multiplex PCR; TCRdb keeps in-frame clones, though not all of them. This repertoire shows 45,000 to 55,000 clones, nearly 95% found once; its top ten account for roughly 0.98%. The genes are TRBV2 and TRBJ1-5; D unclear. This TCR was sampled from a female donor with multiple sclerosis, enrolled in a pregnancy study. Sequences were derived from peripheral blood, sampled after pregnancy. The CDR3 loop reads CASSERSGGNQPQHF. The CDR3 DNA reads TGTGCCAGCAGTGAGAGGTCCGGGGGCAATCAGCCCCAGCATTTT. The full variable domain, in which reference TRBV2 and TRBJ1-5 provide the parts outside the CDR3, is EPEVTQTPSHQVTQMGQEVILRCVPISNHLYFYWYRQILGQKVEFLVSFYNNEISEKSEIFDDQFSVERPDGSNFTLKIRSTKLEDSAMYFCASSERSGGNQPQHFGDGTRLSIL.